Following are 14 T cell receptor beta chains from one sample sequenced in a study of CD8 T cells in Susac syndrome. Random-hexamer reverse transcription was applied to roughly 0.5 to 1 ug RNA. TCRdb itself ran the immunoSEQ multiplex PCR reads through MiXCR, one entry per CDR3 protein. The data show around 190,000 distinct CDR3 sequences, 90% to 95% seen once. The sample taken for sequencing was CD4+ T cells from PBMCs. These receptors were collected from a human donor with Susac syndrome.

The CDR3 DNA reads TGTGCCAGCAGCTCTCGGACGGGGAACACTGAAGCTTTCTTT. Translated, it gives CASSSRTGNTEAFF. This rearrangement joins TRBV7-3 to TRBJ1-1; no firm D call. This CDR3 has 14 amino acids. In germline, CDR1 is SGHTA, CDR2 FQGTGA. V lost 4 bases to trimming and J lost 1 base, with 10 bases between them. Full variable domain (missing parts from reference TRBV7-3 and TRBJ1-1): GAGVSQTPSNKVTEKGKYVELRCDPISGHTALYWYRQSLGQGPEFLIYFQGTGAADDSGLPNDRFFAVRPEGSVSTLKIQRTERGDSAVYLCASSSRTGNTEAFFGQGTRLTVV.

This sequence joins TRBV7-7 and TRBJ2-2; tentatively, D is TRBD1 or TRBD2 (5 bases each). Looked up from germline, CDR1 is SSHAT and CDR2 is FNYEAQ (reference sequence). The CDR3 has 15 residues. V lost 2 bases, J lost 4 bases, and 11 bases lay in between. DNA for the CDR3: TGTGCCAGCAGCTTAAGCAGGGAGCCCACCGGGGAGCTGTTTTTT. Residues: CASSLSREPTGELFF.

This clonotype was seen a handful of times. The CDR3 DNA reads as TGTGCCAGCAGCTTATCCAGGGACAATGAGCAGTTCTTC. It translates to CASSLSRDNEQFF. The genes are TRBV7-2 and TRBJ2-1; D might be TRBD1 (5 bases). Germline V gives CDR1 SGHTA, CDR2 FQGNSA. The CDR3 runs to 13 residues. V was shortened by 2 bases and J by 5 bases, with 7 bases between the two germline ends.

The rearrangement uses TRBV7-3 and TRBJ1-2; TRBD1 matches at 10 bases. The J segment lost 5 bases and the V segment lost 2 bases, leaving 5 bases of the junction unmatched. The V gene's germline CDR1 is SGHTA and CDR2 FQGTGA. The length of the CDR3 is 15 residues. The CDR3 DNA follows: TGTGCCAGCAGCTTATCCGGACAGGGGGGATATGGCTACACCTTC. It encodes CASSLSGQGGYGYTF.

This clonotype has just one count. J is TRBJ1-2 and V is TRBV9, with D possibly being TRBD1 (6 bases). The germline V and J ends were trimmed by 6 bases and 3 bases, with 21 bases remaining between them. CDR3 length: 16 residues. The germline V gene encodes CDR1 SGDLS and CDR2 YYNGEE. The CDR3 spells CASTLSRGGSYYGYTF. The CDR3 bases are TGTGCCAGCACCCTAAGTAGGGGGGGAAGCTACTATGGCTACACCTTC.

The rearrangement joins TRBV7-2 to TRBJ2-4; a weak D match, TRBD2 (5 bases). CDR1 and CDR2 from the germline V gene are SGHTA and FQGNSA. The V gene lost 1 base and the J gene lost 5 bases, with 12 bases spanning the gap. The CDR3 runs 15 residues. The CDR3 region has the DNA TGTGCCAGCAGCTTAGGGGTCGGAGGACAAAACATTCAGTACTTC. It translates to CASSLGVGGQNIQYF.

The CDR3 nucleotides read TGCAGTGTGGGAGTGGCGGGGGGCCCCTACGAGCAGTACTTC. Amino acids: CSVGVAGGPYEQYF. The chain carries TRBV20-1 and TRBJ2-7, with 8 bases aligning to TRBD2. Germline V gene lookup returns CDR1 DFQATT and CDR2 SNEGSKA (reference sequence). Trimming removed 7 bases from V and 2 bases from J; junction bases left unmatched: 10. The length of the CDR3 is 14 residues.

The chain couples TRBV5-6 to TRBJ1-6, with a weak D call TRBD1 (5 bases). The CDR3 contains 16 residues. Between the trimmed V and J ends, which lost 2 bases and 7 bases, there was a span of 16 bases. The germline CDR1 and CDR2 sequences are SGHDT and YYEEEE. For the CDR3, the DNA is TGTGCCAGCAGCTTCGGAACACCGGGGACCAATTCACCCCTCCACTTT. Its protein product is CASSFGTPGTNSPLHF.

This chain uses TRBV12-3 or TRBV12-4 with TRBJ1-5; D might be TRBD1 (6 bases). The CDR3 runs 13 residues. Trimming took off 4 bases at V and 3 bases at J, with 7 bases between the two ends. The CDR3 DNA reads TGTGCCAGCAGTTGGACAGACAATCAGCCCCAGCATTTT. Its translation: CASSWTDNQPQHF.

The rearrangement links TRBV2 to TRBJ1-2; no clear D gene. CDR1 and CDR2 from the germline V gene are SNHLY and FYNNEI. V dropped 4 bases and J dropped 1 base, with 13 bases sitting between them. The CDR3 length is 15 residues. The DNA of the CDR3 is TGTGCCAGCAGTGTAGAGGGTTGGAGTAACTATGGCTACACCTTC. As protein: CASSVEGWSNYGYTF. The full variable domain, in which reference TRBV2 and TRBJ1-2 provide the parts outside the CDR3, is EPEVTQTPSHQVTQMGQEVILRCVPISNHLYFYWYRQILGQKVEFLVSFYNNEISEKSEIFDDQFSVERPDGSNFTLKIRSTKLEDSAMYFCASSVEGWSNYGYTFGSGTRLTVV.

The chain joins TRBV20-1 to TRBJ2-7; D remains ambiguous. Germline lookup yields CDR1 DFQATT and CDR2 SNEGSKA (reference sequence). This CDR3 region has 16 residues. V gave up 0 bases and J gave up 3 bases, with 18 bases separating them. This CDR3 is CSARDLLGFPFYEQYF. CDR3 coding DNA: TGCAGTGCTAGAGATCTGCTGGGGTTTCCTTTCTACGAGCAGTACTTC.

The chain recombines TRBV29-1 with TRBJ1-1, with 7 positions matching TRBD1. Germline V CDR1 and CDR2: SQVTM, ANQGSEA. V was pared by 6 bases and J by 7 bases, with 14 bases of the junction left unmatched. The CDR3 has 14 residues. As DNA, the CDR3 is TGCAGCGTAGCCGAGAGGGACAGCCCCGTTGAAGCTTTCTTT. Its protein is CSVAERDSPVEAFF. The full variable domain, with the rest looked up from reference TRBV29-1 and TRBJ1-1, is SAVISQKPSRDICQRGTSLTIQCQVDSQVTMMFWYRQQPGQSLTLIATANQGSEATYESGFVIDKFPISRPNLTFSTLTVSNMSPEDSSIYLCSVAERDSPVEAFFGQGTRLTVV.

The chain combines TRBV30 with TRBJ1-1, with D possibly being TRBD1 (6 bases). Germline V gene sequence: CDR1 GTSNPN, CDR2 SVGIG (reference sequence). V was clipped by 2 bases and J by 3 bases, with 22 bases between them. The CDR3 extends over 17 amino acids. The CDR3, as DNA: TGTGCCTGGAGTTCAGGGGAAGGGGGGGGAGCGGACACTGAAGCTTTCTTT. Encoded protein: CAWSSGEGGGADTEAFF.

The CDR3 spells CASRAGTGNSPLHF. The CDR3 region has the DNA TGTGCCAGCAGGGCTGGGACAGGGAATTCACCCCTCCACTTT. The chain combines TRBV6-1 with TRBJ1-6; TRBD1 matches at 9 bases. Germline loops: CDR1 MNHNS, CDR2 SASEGT. The trim removed 6 bases at V and 7 bases at J, leaving 4 bases unmatched. The CDR3 runs to 14 residues.